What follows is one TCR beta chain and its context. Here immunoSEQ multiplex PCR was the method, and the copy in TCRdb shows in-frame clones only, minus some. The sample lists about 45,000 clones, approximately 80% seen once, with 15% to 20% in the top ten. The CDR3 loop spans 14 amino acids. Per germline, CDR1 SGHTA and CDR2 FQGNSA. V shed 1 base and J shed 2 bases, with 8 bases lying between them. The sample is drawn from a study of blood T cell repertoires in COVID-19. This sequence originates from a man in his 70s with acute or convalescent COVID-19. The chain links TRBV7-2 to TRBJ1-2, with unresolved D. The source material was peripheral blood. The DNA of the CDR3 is TGTGCCAGCAGCTTAGAGAGCTCCAACTATGGCTACACCTTC. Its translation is CASSLESSNYGYTF.